This entry lists 6 T cell receptor beta chains sequenced from one sample in a study of control samples from healthy donors and cancer patients. TCRdb keeps only in-frame clones here, not all; method: immunoSEQ multiplex PCR. The sample consists of 150,000 to 200,000 clones, 85% to 95% of them appearing once. The sequencing sample was made of blood. These receptors were collected from a woman under 30 in good health.

In its sample, this clone was seen once. The chain joins TRBV4-2 to TRBJ1-1; a possible D gene is TRBD1 (5 bases). This CDR3 has 14 amino acids. CDR1 LGHNA and CDR2 YNFKEQ come from the germline V gene. V was cut by 4 bases and J by 3 bases, with 12 bases left in between. CDR3: CASSLQRGYTEAFF. CDR3 nucleotides: TGTGCCAGCAGCCTCCAACGGGGGTACACTGAAGCTTTCTTT.

The chain employs TRBV10-2 and TRBJ1-2; possible D gene TRBD1, 5 bases. The CDR3 consists of 14 residues. The V end lost 2 bases, the J end lost 7 bases, and 14 bases lay between the germline ends. Germline values: CDR1 WSHSY, CDR2 SAAADI. The CDR3 sequence is CASSETRAGRGYTF. In DNA form, the CDR3 reads TGCGCCAGCAGTGAGACCAGGGCAGGACGTGGCTACACCTTC.

The CDR3 coding sequence is TGTGCCAGTAGTATAAGCGGCCACAGGGGGTCGGATAGCAATCAGCCCCAGCATTTT. It codes for CASSISGHRGSDSNQPQHF. This chain joins TRBV19 and TRBJ1-5; 8 positions match TRBD1. The length of the CDR3 is 19 residues. Germline V CDR1 and CDR2: LNHDA, SQIVND (reference sequence). Trimming cost V 2 bases and J 0 bases; bases outside gene matches: 12.

This sequence joins TRBV6-5 and TRBJ2-4, with TRBD1 matching 9 bases. CDR3 length: 14 amino acids. CDR1 is MNHEY and CDR2 is SVGAGI in the germline V gene. The J segment lost 5 bases and the V segment lost 6 bases, leaving 5 bases of the junction unmatched. The CDR3 DNA sequence: TGTGCCAGCAGCGAGGGACAGGGTGAAAACATTCAGTACTTC. Protein product: CASSEGQGENIQYF.

This chain uses TRBV28 with TRBJ2-1, with D perhaps assigned TRBD1 or TRBD2 (5 bases each). The V end lost 10 bases, the J end lost 10 bases, and 17 bases lay between the germline ends. The CDR3 is 12 residues long. Germline loops: CDR1 MDHEN, CDR2 SYDVKM. CDR3 loop: CATGPQGLEQFF. CDR3 DNA: TGTGCCACGGGACCCCAAGGGCTCGAGCAGTTCTTC.

The rearrangement uses TRBV6-5 and TRBJ1-5; D gene ambiguous. V shed 5 bases and J shed 0 bases, with 11 bases lying between them. CDR3 length: 15 residues. CDR1 and CDR2 (germline): MNHEY, SVGAGI. The CDR3 here is CASSPQLNSNQPQHF. The CDR3 nucleotides read TGTGCCAGCAGTCCACAGCTTAATAGCAATCAGCCCCAGCATTTT.